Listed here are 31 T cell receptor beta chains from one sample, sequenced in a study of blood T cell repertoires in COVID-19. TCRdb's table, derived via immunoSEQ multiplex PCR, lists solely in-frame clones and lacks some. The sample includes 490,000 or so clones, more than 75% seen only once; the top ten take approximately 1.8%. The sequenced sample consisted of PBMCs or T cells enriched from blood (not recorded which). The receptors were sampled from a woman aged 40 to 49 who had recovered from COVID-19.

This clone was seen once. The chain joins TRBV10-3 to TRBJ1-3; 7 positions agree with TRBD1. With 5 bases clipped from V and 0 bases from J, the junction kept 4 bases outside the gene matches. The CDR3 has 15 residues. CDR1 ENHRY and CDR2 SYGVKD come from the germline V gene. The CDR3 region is CAISRGTASGNTIYF. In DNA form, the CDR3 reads TGTGCCATCAGTCGCGGGACAGCCTCTGGAAACACCATATATTTT.

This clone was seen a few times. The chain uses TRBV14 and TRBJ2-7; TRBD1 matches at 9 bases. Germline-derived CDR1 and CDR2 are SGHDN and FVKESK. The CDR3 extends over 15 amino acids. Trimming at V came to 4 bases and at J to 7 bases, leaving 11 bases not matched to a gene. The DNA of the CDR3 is TGTGCCAGCAGCCTCCGGGACAGGGACCCTAAGGAGCAGTACTTC. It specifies CASSLRDRDPKEQYF.

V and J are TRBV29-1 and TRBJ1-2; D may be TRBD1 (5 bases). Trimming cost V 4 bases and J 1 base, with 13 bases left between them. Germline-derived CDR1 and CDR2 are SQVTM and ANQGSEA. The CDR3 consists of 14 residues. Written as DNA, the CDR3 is TGCAGCGTTGTTACAGGAGCCTATAACTATGGCTACACCTTC. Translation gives CSVVTGAYNYGYTF. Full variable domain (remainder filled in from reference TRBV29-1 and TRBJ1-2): SAVISQKPSRDICQRGTSLTIQCQVDSQVTMMFWYRQQPGQSLTLIATANQGSEATYESGFVIDKFPISRPNLTFSTLTVSNMSPEDSSIYLCSVVTGAYNYGYTFGSGTRLTVV.

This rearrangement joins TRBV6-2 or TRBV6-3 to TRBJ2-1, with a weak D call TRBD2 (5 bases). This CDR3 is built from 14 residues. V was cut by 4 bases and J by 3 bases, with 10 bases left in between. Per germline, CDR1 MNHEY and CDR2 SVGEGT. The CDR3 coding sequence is TGTGCCAGCAGTTCGTTCGGGGACTACAATGAGCAGTTCTTC. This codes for CASSSFGDYNEQFF.

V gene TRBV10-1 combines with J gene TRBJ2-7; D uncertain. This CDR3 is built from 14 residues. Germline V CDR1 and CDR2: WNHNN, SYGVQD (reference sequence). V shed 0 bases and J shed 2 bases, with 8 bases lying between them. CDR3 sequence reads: CASSESGLPYEQYF. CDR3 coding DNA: TGCGCCAGCAGTGAGTCCGGTTTACCCTACGAGCAGTACTTC.

The CDR3 here is CASSPGNLNTEAFF. CDR3 DNA: TGTGCCAGCAGCCCAGGGAACTTGAACACTGAAGCTTTCTTT. The chain carries TRBV11-3 and TRBJ1-1, with D perhaps matching TRBD1 (5 bases). Trimming removed 5 bases at V and 0 bases at J, with 10 bases between. Germline V CDR1 and CDR2: SGHNT, YENEEA. There are 14 residues in the CDR3.

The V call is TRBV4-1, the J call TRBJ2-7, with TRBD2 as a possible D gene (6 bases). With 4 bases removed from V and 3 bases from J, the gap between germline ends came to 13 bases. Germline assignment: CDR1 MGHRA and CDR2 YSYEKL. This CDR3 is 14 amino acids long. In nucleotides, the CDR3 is TGCGCCAGCAGCCCCGCTACCGGGGGCTACGAGCAGTACTTC. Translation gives CASSPATGGYEQYF.

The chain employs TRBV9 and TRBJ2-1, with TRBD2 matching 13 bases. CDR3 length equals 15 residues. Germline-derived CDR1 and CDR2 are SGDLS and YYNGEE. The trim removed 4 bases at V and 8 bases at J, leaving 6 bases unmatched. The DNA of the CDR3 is TGTGCCAGCAGCCCAGGGACTAGCGGGATGGATGAGCAGTTCTTC. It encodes CASSPGTSGMDEQFF.

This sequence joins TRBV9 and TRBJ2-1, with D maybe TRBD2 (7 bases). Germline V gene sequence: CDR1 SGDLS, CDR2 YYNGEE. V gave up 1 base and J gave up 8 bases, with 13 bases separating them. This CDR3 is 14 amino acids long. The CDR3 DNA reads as TGTGCCAGCAGCGTAATGGGGAGGGGGGATGAGCAGTTCTTC. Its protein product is CASSVMGRGDEQFF.

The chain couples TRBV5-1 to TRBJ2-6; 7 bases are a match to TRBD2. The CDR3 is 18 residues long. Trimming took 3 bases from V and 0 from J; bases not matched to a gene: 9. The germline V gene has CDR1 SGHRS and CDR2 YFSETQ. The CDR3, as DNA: TGCGCCAGCAGCTCTCTGGTGGGAGGGAGCTCTGGGGCCAACGTCCTGACTTTC. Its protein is CASSSLVGGSSGANVLTF.

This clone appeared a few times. The CDR3 spells CASSGTGYGYTF. DNA of the CDR3: TGTGCCAGCAGCGGGACTGGCTATGGCTACACCTTC. J is TRBJ1-2 and V is TRBV5-8, with D possibly being TRBD1 (5 bases). CDR3 length: 12 amino acids. Trimming pared 4 bases from V and 4 bases from J, leaving 8 bases between. In germline, CDR1 is SGHTS, CDR2 YDEGEE. The full variable domain, completed using reference TRBV5-8 and TRBJ1-2, is EAGVTQSPTHLIKTRGQQATLRCSPISGHTSVYWYQQALGLGLQFLLWYDEGEERNRGNFPPRFSGRQFPNYSSELNVNALELEDSALYLCASSGTGYGYTFGSGTRLTVV.

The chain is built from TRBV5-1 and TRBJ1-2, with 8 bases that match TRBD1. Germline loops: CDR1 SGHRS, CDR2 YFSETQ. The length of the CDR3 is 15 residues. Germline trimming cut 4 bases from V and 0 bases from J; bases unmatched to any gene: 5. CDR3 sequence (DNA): TGCGCCAGCAGCGGGACGACAGGGGCTAACTATGGCTACACCTTC. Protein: CASSGTTGANYGYTF.

CDR3 protein: CASSEDSVYGYTF. CDR3 sequence (DNA): TGTGCCAGCAGTGAGGACAGTGTCTATGGCTACACCTTC. The genes are TRBV2 and TRBJ1-2, with a possible D match to TRBD1 (6 bases). Germline values: CDR1 SNHLY, CDR2 FYNNEI. The CDR3 runs 13 residues. The V and J ends lost 3 bases and 4 bases respectively, with 9 bases between them.

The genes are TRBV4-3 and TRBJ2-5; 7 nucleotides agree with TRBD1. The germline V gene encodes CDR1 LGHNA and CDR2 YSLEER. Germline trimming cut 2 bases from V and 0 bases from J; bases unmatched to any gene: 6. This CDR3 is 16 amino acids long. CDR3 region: CASSQTYRGHQETQYF. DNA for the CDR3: TGCGCCAGCAGCCAAACCTACAGGGGACACCAAGAGACCCAGTACTTC.

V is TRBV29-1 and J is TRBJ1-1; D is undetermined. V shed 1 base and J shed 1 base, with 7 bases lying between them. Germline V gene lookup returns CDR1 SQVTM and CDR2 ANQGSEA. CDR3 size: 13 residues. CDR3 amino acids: CSVEGQPNTEAFF. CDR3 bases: TGCAGCGTTGAAGGACAACCGAACACTGAAGCTTTCTTT.

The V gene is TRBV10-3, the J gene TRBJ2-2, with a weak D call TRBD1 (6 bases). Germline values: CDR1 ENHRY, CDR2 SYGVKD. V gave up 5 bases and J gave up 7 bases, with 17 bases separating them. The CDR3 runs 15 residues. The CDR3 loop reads CAISIKGGLDGELFF. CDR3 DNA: TGTGCCATCAGTATTAAAGGGGGATTGGACGGGGAGCTGTTTTTT.

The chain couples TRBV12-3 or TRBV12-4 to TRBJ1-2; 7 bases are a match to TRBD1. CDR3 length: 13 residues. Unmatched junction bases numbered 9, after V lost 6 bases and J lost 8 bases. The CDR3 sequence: CASSLQGSGGYTF. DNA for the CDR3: TGTGCCAGCAGCTTACAGGGGTCCGGCGGCTACACCTTC.

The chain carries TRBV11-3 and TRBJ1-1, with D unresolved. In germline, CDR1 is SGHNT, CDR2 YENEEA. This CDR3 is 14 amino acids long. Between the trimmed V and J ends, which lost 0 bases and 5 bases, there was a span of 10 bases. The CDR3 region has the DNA TGTGCCAGCAGCTTAGAAAGTTTCGGGACTGAAGCTTTCTTT. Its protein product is CASSLESFGTEAFF.

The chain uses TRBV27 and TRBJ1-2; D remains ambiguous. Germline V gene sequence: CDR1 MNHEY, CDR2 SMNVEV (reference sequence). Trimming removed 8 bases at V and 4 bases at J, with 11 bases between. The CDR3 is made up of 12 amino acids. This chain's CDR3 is CASGGVPYGYTF. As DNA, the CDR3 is TGTGCCAGCGGAGGAGTTCCCTATGGCTACACCTTC.

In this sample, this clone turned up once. CDR3 sequence (DNA): TGCGCCAGCAGCTTGGAACAGGGCCCACGGACCTTC. Protein sequence: CASSLEQGPRTF. V and J are TRBV5-1 and TRBJ1-2; possibly TRBD1 for D (6 bases). In germline, CDR1 is SGHRS, CDR2 YFSETQ. The V end lost 0 bases, the J end lost 14 bases, and 14 bases lay between the germline ends. This CDR3 is 12 amino acids long.

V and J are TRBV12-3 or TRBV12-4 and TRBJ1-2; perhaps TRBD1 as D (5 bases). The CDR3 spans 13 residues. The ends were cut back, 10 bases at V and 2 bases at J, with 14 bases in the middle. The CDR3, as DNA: TGTGCCACGCACCATCAGGGAAACTATGGCTACACCTTC. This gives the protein CATHHQGNYGYTF.

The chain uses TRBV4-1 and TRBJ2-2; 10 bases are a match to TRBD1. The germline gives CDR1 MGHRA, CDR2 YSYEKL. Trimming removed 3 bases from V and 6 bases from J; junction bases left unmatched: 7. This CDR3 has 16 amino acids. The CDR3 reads CASSHPGQGFAGELFF. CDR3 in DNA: TGCGCCAGCAGCCACCCGGGACAGGGGTTCGCCGGGGAGCTGTTTTTT.

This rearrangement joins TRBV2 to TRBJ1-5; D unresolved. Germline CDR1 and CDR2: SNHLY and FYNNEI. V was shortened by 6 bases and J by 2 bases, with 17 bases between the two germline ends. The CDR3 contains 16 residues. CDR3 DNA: TGTGCCAGCAGGTCGAGAGCGGCGAGGGGCAATCAGCCCCAGCATTTT. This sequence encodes CASRSRAARGNQPQHF.

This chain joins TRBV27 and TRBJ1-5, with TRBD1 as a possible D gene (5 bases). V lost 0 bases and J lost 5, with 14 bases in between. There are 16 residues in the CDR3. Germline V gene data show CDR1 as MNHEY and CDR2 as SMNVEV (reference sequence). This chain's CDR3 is CASSLSSGRGDQPQHF. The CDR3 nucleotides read TGTGCCAGCAGTTTATCCTCCGGGAGGGGCGATCAGCCCCAGCATTTT.

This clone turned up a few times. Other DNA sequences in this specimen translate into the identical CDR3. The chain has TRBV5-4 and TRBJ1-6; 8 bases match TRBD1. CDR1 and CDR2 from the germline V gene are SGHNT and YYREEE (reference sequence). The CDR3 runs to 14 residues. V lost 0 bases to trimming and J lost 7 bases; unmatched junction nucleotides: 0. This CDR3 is CASSLDRGNSPLHF. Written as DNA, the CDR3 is TGTGCCAGCAGCTTGGACAGGGGGAATTCACCCCTCCACTTT.

Written as DNA, the CDR3 is TGTGCCAGCCGAAGACTAGCGGGAGATGAGCAGTTCTTC. It specifies CASRRLAGDEQFF. The chain recombines TRBV27 with TRBJ2-1, with 12 positions matching TRBD2. Germline CDR1 and CDR2: MNHEY and SMNVEV (reference sequence). This CDR3 is 13 amino acids long. V dropped 8 bases and J dropped 8; count of bases not matched to a gene: 4.

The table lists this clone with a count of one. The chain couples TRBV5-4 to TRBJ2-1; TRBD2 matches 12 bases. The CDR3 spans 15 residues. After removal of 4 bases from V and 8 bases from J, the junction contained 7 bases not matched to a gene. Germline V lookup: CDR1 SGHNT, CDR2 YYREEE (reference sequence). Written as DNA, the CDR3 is TGTGCCAGCAGCCGGGGACTAGCGGGTGAGGATGAGCAGTTCTTC. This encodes CASSRGLAGEDEQFF. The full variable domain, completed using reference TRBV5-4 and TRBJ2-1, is ETGVTQSPTHLIKTRGQQVTLRCSSQSGHNTVSWYQQALGQGPQFIFQYYREEENGRGNFPPRFSGLQFPNYSSELNVNALELDDSALYLCASSRGLAGEDEQFFGPGTRLTVL.

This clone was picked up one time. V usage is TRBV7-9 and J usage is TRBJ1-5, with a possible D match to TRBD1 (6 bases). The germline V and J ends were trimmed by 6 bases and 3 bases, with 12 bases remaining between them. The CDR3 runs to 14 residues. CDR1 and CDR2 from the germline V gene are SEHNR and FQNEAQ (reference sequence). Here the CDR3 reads CASRQGSDNQPQHF. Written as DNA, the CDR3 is TGTGCCAGCAGACAGGGCTCGGACAATCAGCCCCAGCATTTT.

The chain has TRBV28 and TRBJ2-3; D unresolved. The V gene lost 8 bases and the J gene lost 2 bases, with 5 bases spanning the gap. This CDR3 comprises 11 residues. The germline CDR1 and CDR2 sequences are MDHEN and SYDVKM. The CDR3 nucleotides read TGTGCCAGCCAATTCACAGATACGCAGTATTTT. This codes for CASQFTDTQYF. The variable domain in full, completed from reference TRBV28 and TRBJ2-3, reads DVKVTQSSRYLVKRTGEKVFLECVQDMDHENMFWYRQDPGLGLRLIYFSYDVKMKEKGDIPEGYSVSREKKERFSLILESASTNQTSMYLCASQFTDTQYFGPGTRLTVL.

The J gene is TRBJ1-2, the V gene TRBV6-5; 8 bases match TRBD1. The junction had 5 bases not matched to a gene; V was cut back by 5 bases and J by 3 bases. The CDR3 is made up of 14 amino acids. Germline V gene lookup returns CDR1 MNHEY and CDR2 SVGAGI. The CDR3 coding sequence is TGTGCCAGCAGTCCAGGGGGCAGGGACTATGGCTACACCTTC. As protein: CASSPGGRDYGYTF.

This CDR3 reads CASSIPVPGQLGNEQFF. The CDR3 DNA follows: TGCGCCAGCAGCATTCCTGTGCCGGGACAGTTGGGAAATGAGCAGTTCTTC. This rearrangement joins TRBV5-1 to TRBJ2-1; 7 nucleotides match TRBD1. The V segment lost 4 bases and the J segment 7 bases; nucleotides outside the gene matches: 17. The germline gives CDR1 SGHRS, CDR2 YFSETQ. The CDR3 is made up of 17 amino acids.